The 21 T cell receptor beta chains below were found in one sample sequenced in a study of T cells after yellow fever vaccination. One entry per CDR3 protein results from TCRdb running MiXCR on the 5' RACE reads. The sample contains about 350,000 distinct CDR3 sequences, about 4% of which appear only once. Sequenced material: PBMCs, taken 5 days after the yellow fever booster vaccination. The receptors were gathered from a man aged 18 to 29 who received the YFV17D yellow fever vaccine.

This clonotype was recorded at least ten times. The chain has TRBV20-1 and TRBJ2-4; D is undetermined. The V end was cut by 7 bases, the J end by 3 bases, with 13 bases between. CDR1 is DFQATT, CDR2 SNEGSKA, per germline (reference sequence). The CDR3 has 13 amino acids. The CDR3 DNA reads TGCAGTGGTCGTCTTTTTAACAAAAACATTCAGTACTTC. This codes for CSGRLFNKNIQYF.

This clonotype was picked up many times. The chain recombines TRBV6-6 with TRBJ1-2; D not resolved. V was shortened by 4 bases and J by 3 bases, with 9 bases between the two germline ends. The CDR3 has 13 residues. Germline V gives CDR1 MNHNY, CDR2 SVGAGI (reference sequence). The CDR3 is CASSLGADYGYTF. The CDR3 DNA is TGTGCCAGCAGTTTAGGTGCTGACTATGGCTACACCTTC.

The J gene is TRBJ1-6, the V gene TRBV6-5; 10 nucleotides line up with TRBD1. Germline trimming cut 5 bases from V and 11 bases from J; bases unmatched to any gene: 12. There are 16 residues in the CDR3. The germline V gene has CDR1 MNHEY and CDR2 SVGAGI. For the CDR3, the DNA is TGTGCCAGCAGTATCGGGACAGGGGAATGGAGTCCACCCCTCCACTTT. Its translation: CASSIGTGEWSPPLHF.

The chain joins TRBV4-3 to TRBJ2-3; D possibly uses TRBD1 or TRBD2 (5 bases each). The CDR3 spans 14 residues. Germline assignment: CDR1 LGHNA and CDR2 YSLEER. V lost 4 bases and J 0 bases, leaving 8 bases between the germline ends. CDR3 sequence (DNA): TGCGCCAGCAGCCGATGGGACAGCACAGATACGCAGTATTTT. The encoded protein is CASSRWDSTDTQYF.

This clonotype was seen ten or more times. The chain employs TRBV29-1 and TRBJ2-7, with unresolved D. V lost 6 bases to trimming and J lost 4 bases, with 19 bases between them. CDR3 length: 14 amino acids. Germline assignment: CDR1 SQVTM and CDR2 ANQGSEA. Here the CDR3 reads CSVAVWTDFYEQYF. CDR3 nucleotides: TGCAGCGTGGCCGTGTGGACGGATTTTTACGAGCAGTACTTC.

This clonotype was recorded many times. An end of the junction differs from the germline gene, which may be a read error. The chain combines TRBV7-7 with TRBJ1-1; D remains ambiguous. Germline V lookup: CDR1 SSHAT, CDR2 FNYEAQ (reference sequence). The length of the CDR3 is 13 residues. The CDR3 DNA follows: TGTGCTAGCAGCTTACTGGAGAACACTGAAGCTTTCTTT. Protein: CASSLLENTEAFF.

The chain carries TRBV27 and TRBJ2-7; weak D call: TRBD2 (10 bases). V lost 8 bases to trimming and J lost 2 bases, with 37 bases between them. The germline V gene encodes CDR1 MNHEY and CDR2 SMNVEV (reference sequence). The CDR3 has 21 residues. CDR3 loop: CASGHLPGQGRLAGVTYEQYF. In DNA form, the CDR3 reads TGTGCCAGCGGCCATCTCCCGGGACAGGGCAGGCTAGCGGGGGTGACCTACGAGCAGTACTTC.

The chain combines TRBV30 with TRBJ2-5; a weak D match, TRBD1 (6 bases). Germline CDR1 reads GTSNPN; CDR2 reads SVGIG (reference sequence). The CDR3 length is 13 residues. Trimming removed 3 bases from V and 9 bases from J, with 17 bases in between. This CDR3 is CAWRRPGGDPQYF. CDR3 coding DNA: TGTGCCTGGAGGCGGCCTGGGGGCGACCCCCAGTACTTC. The whole variable domain, filled in from reference TRBV30 and TRBJ2-5, reads SQTIHQWPATLVQPVGSPLSLECTVEGTSNPNLYWYRQAAGRGLQLLFYSVGIGQISSEVPQNLSASRPQDRQFILSSKKLLLSDSGFYLCAWRRPGGDPQYFGPGTRLLVL.

V gene TRBV20-1 combines with J gene TRBJ2-1, with D perhaps TRBD1 (5 bases). This CDR3 comprises 14 residues. The V end lost 2 bases, the J end lost 10 bases, and 18 bases lay between the germline ends. CDR1 is DFQATT and CDR2 is SNEGSKA in the germline V gene (reference sequence). CDR3 in amino acids: CSARWFGQGREQFF. Here the CDR3 DNA reads TGCAGTGCTAGATGGTTTGGGCAGGGCCGGGAGCAGTTCTTC.

This clonotype was seen many times. The chain joins TRBV5-6 to TRBJ2-7; TRBD1 is a possible D gene (5 bases). This CDR3 contains 15 residues. In germline, CDR1 is SGHDT, CDR2 YYEEEE. The V gene lost 2 bases and the J gene lost 0 bases, with 12 bases spanning the gap. This CDR3 reads CASSFAGPSSYEQYF. The CDR3 coding sequence is TGTGCCAGCAGCTTCGCAGGGCCGAGCTCCTACGAGCAGTACTTC.

This clonotype turned up a few times. The V call is TRBV28, the J call TRBJ1-2; no reliable D call. In germline, CDR1 is MDHEN, CDR2 SYDVKM. Between the trimmed V and J ends, which lost 7 bases and 4 bases, there was a span of 13 bases. The CDR3 length is 13 residues. CDR3 protein: CASKAVTVYGYTF. The CDR3 DNA follows: TGTGCCAGCAAGGCGGTTACAGTCTATGGCTACACCTTC.

This sequence joins TRBV4-2 and TRBJ2-2, with no clear D. V lost 0 bases and J lost 8, with 13 bases in between. This CDR3 has 15 residues. Germline lookup yields CDR1 LGHNA and CDR2 YNFKEQ. The CDR3 sequence: CASSQDGPIGGELFF. CDR3 in DNA: TGTGCCAGCAGCCAAGACGGACCCATCGGGGGGGAGCTGTTTTTT.

V usage is TRBV7-9 and J usage is TRBJ2-7; D is unresolved. The V gene's germline CDR1 is SEHNR and CDR2 FQNEAQ (reference sequence). V dropped 3 bases and J dropped 1 base, with 4 bases sitting between them. This CDR3 is built from 12 residues. The CDR3 spells CASSFSSYEQYV. CDR3 nucleotide sequence: TGTGCCAGCAGCTTCAGTTCCTACGAGCAGTACGTC.

This clonotype appeared many times. This sequence joins TRBV9 and TRBJ2-7; weak D call: TRBD1 (6 bases). CDR1 is SGDLS, CDR2 YYNGEE, per germline. The CDR3 has 15 amino acids. The V end lost 0 bases, the J end lost 2 bases, and 12 bases lay between the germline ends. The CDR3 sequence: CASSVGGGPTYEQYF. In DNA, the CDR3 is TGTGCCAGCAGCGTAGGAGGGGGACCGACCTACGAGCAGTACTTC.

There are a few counts of this clonotype. The V gene is TRBV29-1, the J gene TRBJ2-3; D remains ambiguous. CDR1 is SQVTM and CDR2 is ANQGSEA in the germline V gene. Trimming cost V 7 bases and J 3 bases, with 8 bases left between them. CDR3 size: 11 residues. The CDR3 sequence: CSAKRTDTQYF. CDR3 bases: TGCAGCGCCAAGAGGACAGATACGCAGTATTTT.

This chain connects TRBV5-1 to TRBJ2-1; D perhaps matches TRBD2 (6 bases). CDR1 is SGHRS and CDR2 is YFSETQ in the germline V gene. V was pared by 4 bases and J by 3 bases, with 14 bases between. The CDR3 is 15 residues long. The CDR3 coding sequence is TGCGCCAGCAGCACTCGGGGGTCATACTACAATGAGCAGTTCTTC. Translated, it gives CASSTRGSYYNEQFF.

The chain couples TRBV20-1 to TRBJ2-7, with unresolved D. Germline V CDR1 and CDR2: DFQATT, SNEGSKA (reference sequence). The length of the CDR3 is 15 residues. V was trimmed by 2 bases and J by 0 bases, leaving 14 bases between them. The CDR3 here is CSARSYTETSYEQYF. Here the CDR3 DNA reads TGCAGTGCTAGAAGCTACACGGAAACCTCCTACGAGCAGTACTTC.

The chain carries TRBV25-1 and TRBJ2-1; D gene uncertain. CDR1 and CDR2 from the germline V gene are MGHDK and SYGVNS. There are 13 residues in the CDR3. The V gene lost 0 bases and the J gene lost 15 bases, with 15 bases spanning the gap. CDR3 nucleotide sequence: TGTGCCAGCAGTGAATATTTTACGGCAGGTTTGTTCTTC. Translated: CASSEYFTAGLFF.

The sample holds many counts of this clonotype. This chain joins TRBV5-6 and TRBJ1-5; D is possibly TRBD1 (6 bases). Per germline, CDR1 SGHDT and CDR2 YYEEEE. Trimming took 2 bases from V and 7 from J, leaving 13 bases between them. The CDR3 is 14 residues long. The CDR3 DNA reads as TGTGCCAGCAGCTTTGGGGGGGCAGACCAGCCCCAGCATTTT. Encoded protein: CASSFGGADQPQHF. The variable domain in full, with the rest retrieved from reference TRBV5-6 and TRBJ1-5, is DAGVTQSPTHLIKTRGQQVTLRCSPKSGHDTVSWYQQALGQGPQFIFQYYEEEERQRGNFPDRFSGHQFPNYSSELNVNALLLGDSALYLCASSFGGADQPQHFGDGTRLSIL.

This clonotype was counted ten times or more. The CDR3 region is CAISSRTGAEAFF. CDR3 DNA: TGTGCCATCTCTTCCCGGACAGGGGCTGAAGCTTTCTTT. J is TRBJ1-1 and V is TRBV24-1, with 9 bases matching TRBD1. The CDR3 runs 13 residues. V shed 11 bases and J 6 bases; nucleotides not matched to a gene: 9. Germline-derived CDR1 and CDR2 are KGHDR and SFDVKD.

The chain uses TRBV7-2 and TRBJ2-5, with D tentatively TRBD2 (6 bases). Germline CDR1 reads SGHTA; CDR2 reads FQGNSA. Trimming took 0 bases from V and 5 from J, leaving 10 bases between them. The length of the CDR3 is 14 residues. The CDR3 region is CASSLALARETQYF. In DNA form, the CDR3 reads TGTGCCAGCAGCTTAGCGCTAGCGCGGGAGACCCAGTACTTC.